What follows is one T cell receptor (beta chain) and its context. The antigen remains unidentified. Random hexamers were used to reverse transcribe an amount of roughly 0.45 to 1 ug RNA. With immunoSEQ multiplex PCR, TCR beta CDR3 was amplified across 54 Vbeta and 13 Jbeta. One entry per CDR3 protein, called by TCRdb with MiXCR from the immunoSEQ multiplex PCR reads. The repertoire holds approximately 200,000 distinct CDR3 sequences, with about 94% as singletons. Sequencing of TCR beta was performed on blood CD8+ and CD4+ T cells. TEMRA cells were FACS-enriched, unlike CD8+ and CD4+ T cells, which were negatively isolated. This entry comes from a study of CD8 T cells in Susac syndrome. The study, taken as a whole, reports: Individuals included in the TCR sequencing and HLA analysis were acknowledged by the study to be relatively few in number.

CDR3 length equals 14 residues. Germline CDR1 reads SGHDN; CDR2 reads FVKESK. With 5 bases removed from V and 7 bases from J, the gap between germline ends came to 15 bases. The source material was CD4+ T cells from PBMCs. The V gene is TRBV14, the J gene TRBJ2-4; D remains unclear. This TCR derives from a human donor with multiple sclerosis. In nucleotides, the CDR3 is TGTGCCAGCAGCTCACAGATGTCCTTGAACATTCAGTACTTC. This translates into CASSSQMSLNIQYF.